This T cell receptor beta chain derives from a study of OX40 agonist ivuxolimab in advanced cancers. As for the study in general: Across the patients, intravenous ivuxolimab was delivered every 2 weeks at 0.01 to 10 mg/kg. Findings and limits, study-wide: Both CD4+ and CD8+ T cell populations in blood had undergone clonal expansion by week 6 at 0.1 to 3.0 mg/kg. Expanded peripheral T-cell antigen specificity went undetermined.

With respect to this clone: Its antigen is undetermined.

Here immunoSEQ multiplex PCR was the method, and the copy in TCRdb shows in-frame clones only, minus some. The sample includes about 59,000 clones, approximately 86% of them seen just once. The length of the CDR3 is 13 residues. Trimming removed 4 bases from V and 4 bases from J, with 10 bases in between. Per the germline V gene, CDR1 is SGHNT and CDR2 is YYREEE (reference sequence). Source: CD4+ or CD8+ T cells sorted from blood, taken in a trial of the OX40 agonist ivuxolimab. This chain connects TRBV5-4 to TRBJ2-3; tentatively, D is TRBD1 (5 bases). This TCR came from an adult with an advanced solid tumor such as melanoma, head and neck, liver or kidney cancer. The CDR3: CASSPDRADTQYF. In DNA form, the CDR3 reads TGTGCCAGCAGCCCTGACAGAGCAGATACGCAGTATTTT.